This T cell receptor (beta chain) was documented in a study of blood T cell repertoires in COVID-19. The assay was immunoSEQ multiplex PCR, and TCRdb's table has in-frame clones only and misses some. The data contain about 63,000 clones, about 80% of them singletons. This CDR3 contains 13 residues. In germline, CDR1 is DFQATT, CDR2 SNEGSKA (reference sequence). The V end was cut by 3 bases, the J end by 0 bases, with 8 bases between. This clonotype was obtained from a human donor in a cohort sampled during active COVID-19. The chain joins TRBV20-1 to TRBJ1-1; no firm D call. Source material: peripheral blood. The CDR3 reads CSASILMNTEAFF. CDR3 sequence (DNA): TGCAGTGCTAGTATATTAATGAACACTGAAGCTTTCTTT.